The subject of this entry is one T cell receptor beta chain. This sample stems from a study of T cell changes during pregnancy in multiple sclerosis. Deletions cut 5 bases from V and 3 bases from J, with 10 bases between. The CDR3 is made up of 13 amino acids. Germline CDR1 MNHEY, CDR2 SVGAGI. Generated by immunoSEQ multiplex PCR, the TCRdb table keeps only in-frame clones and is missing some. Counted here are some 95,000 clones, 85% to 95% occurring once; the ten biggest clones make up 2.6%. This TCR was recovered from a female donor with multiple sclerosis, enrolled in a pregnancy study. The rearrangement joins TRBV6-5 to TRBJ1-1; the D gene is possibly TRBD1 (5 bases). Sequences were derived from peripheral blood, sampled in the first trimester of pregnancy. CDR3 nucleotides: TGTGCCAGCAGTGGGGGGGGATACACTGAAGCTTTCTTT. This encodes CASSGGGYTEAFF.